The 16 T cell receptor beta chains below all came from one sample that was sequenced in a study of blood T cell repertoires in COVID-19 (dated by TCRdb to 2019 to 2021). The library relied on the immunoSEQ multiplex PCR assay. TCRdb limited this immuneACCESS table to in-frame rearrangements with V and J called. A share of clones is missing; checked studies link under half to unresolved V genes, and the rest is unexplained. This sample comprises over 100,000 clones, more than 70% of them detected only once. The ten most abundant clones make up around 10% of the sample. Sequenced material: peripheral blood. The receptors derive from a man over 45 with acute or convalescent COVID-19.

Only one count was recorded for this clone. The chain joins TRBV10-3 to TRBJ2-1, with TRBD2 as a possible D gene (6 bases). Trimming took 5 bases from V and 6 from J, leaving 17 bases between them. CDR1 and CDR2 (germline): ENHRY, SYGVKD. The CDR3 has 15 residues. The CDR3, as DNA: TGTGCCATCAGTCTAGTGGGGGGTATTGGCAATGAGCAGTTCTTC. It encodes CAISLVGGIGNEQFF.

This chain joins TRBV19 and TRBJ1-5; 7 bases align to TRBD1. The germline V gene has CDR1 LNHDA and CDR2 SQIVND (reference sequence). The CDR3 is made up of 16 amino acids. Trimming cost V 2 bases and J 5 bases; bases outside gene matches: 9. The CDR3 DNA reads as TGTGCCAGTAGTATATTGGACAGGTTAGTTGATCAGCCCCAGCATTTT. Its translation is CASSILDRLVDQPQHF.

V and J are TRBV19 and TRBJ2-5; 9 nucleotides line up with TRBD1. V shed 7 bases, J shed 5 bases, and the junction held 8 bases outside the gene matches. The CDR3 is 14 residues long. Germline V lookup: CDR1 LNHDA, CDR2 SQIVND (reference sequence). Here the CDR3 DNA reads TGTGCCAGTAAGGGGGGGACAGGGACGGAGACCCAGTACTTC. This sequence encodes CASKGGTGTETQYF.

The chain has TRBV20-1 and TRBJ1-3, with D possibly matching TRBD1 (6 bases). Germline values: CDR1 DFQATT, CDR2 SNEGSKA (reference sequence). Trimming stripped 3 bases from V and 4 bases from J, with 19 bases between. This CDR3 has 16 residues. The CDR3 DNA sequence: TGCAGTGCTAGTAGTCTTGGGAGGGGGTCAGGAAACACCATATATTTT. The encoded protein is CSASSLGRGSGNTIYF.

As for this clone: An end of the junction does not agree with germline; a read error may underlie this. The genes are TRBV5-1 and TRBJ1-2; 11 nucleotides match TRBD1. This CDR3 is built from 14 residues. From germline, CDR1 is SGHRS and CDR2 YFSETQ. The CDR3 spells CARSLGTGGDGYTF. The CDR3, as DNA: TGCGCCCGCAGCTTGGGGACAGGGGGGGATGGCTACACCTTC.

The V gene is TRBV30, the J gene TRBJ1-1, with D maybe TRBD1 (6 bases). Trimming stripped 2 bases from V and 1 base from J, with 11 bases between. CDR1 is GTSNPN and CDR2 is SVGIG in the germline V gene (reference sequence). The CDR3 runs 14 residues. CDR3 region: CAWSLQGKNTEAFF. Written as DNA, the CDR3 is TGTGCCTGGAGTCTCCAGGGGAAGAACACTGAAGCTTTCTTT.

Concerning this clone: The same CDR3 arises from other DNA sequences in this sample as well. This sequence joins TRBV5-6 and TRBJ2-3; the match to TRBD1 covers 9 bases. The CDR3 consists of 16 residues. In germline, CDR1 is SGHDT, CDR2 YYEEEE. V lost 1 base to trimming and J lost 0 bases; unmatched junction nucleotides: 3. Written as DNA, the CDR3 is TGTGCCAGCAGCTTGTGGGGACAGGGTAGCACAGATACGCAGTATTTT. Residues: CASSLWGQGSTDTQYF. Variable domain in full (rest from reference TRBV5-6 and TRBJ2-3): DAGVTQSPTHLIKTRGQQVTLRCSPKSGHDTVSWYQQALGQGPQFIFQYYEEEERQRGNFPDRFSGHQFPNYSSELNVNALLLGDSALYLCASSLWGQGSTDTQYFGPGTRLTVL.

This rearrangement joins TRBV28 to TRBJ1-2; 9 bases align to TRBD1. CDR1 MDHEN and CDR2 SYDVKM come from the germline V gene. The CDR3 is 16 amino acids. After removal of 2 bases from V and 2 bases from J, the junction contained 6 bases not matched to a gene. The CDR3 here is CASSLPTTGGNYGYTF. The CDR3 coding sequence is TGTGCCAGCAGTTTACCTACGACAGGGGGGAACTATGGCTACACCTTC.

The CDR3: CASSGSQRGVEPQHF. The CDR3 DNA is TGTGCCAGCTCCGGCTCTCAACGGGGGGTGGAGCCCCAGCATTTT. This rearrangement joins TRBV18 to TRBJ1-5; tentatively, D is TRBD1 (5 bases). V lost 6 bases to trimming and J lost 8 bases, with 20 bases between them. The CDR3 is made up of 15 amino acids. Germline-derived CDR1 and CDR2 are KGHSH and LQKENI. Complete variable domain (other parts from reference TRBV18 and TRBJ1-5): NAGVMQNPRHLVRRRGQEARLRCSPMKGHSHVYWYRQLPEEGLKFMVYLQKENIIDESGMPKERFSAEFPKEGPSILRIQQVVRGDSAAYFCASSGSQRGVEPQHFGDGTRLSIL.

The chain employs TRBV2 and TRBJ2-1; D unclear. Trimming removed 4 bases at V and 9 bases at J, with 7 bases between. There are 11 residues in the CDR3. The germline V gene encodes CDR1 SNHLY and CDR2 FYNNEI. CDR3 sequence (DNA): TGTGCCAGCAGTGTTAGAAGTGAGCAGTTCTTC. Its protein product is CASSVRSEQFF. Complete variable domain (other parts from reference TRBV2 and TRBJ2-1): EPEVTQTPSHQVTQMGQEVILRCVPISNHLYFYWYRQILGQKVEFLVSFYNNEISEKSEIFDDQFSVERPDGSNFTLKIRSTKLEDSAMYFCASSVRSEQFFGPGTRLTVL.

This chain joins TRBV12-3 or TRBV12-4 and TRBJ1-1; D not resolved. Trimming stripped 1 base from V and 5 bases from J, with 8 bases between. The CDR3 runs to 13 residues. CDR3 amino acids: CASSLGGFTEAFF. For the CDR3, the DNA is TGTGCCAGCAGTTTAGGCGGGTTTACTGAAGCTTTCTTT.

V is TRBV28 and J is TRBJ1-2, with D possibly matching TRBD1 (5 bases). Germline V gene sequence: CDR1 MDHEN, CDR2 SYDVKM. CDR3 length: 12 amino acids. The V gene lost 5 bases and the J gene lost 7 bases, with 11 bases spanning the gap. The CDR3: CASSPPGGGYTF. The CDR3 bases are TGTGCCAGCAGTCCCCCCGGGGGTGGCTACACCTTC.

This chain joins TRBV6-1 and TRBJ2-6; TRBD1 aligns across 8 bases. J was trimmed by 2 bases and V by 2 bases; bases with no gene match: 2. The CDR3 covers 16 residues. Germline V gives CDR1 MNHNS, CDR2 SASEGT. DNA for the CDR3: TGTGCCAGCAGTGAAACGGGACAGGCTGGGGCCAACGTCCTGACTTTC. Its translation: CASSETGQAGANVLTF.

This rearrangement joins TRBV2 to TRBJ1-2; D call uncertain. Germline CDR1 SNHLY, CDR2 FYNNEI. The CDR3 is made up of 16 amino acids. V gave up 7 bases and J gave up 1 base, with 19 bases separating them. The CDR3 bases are TGTGCCAGCAAACAAGAGACTTCACCGATTAACTATGGCTACACCTTC. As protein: CASKQETSPINYGYTF.

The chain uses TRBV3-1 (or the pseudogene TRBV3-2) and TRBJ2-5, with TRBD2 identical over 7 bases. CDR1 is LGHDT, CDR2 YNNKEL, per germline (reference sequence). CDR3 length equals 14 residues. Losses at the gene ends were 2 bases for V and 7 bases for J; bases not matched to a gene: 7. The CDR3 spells CASSQLVSGLTQYF. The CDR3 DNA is TGTGCCAGCAGCCAATTGGTTAGCGGGCTGACCCAGTACTTC.

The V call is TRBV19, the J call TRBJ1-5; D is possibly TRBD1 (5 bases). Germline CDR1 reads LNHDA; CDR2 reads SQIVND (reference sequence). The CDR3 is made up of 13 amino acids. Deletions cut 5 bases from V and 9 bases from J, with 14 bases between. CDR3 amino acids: CASSPDSQRPQHF. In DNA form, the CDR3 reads TGTGCCAGTAGTCCCGACAGTCAACGGCCCCAGCATTTT.